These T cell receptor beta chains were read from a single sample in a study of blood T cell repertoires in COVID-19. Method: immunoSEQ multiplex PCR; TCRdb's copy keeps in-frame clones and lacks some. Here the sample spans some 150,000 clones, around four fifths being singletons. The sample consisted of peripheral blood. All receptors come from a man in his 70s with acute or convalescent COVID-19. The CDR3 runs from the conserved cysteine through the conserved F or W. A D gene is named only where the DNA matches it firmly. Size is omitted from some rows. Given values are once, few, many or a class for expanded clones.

CDR3: CASSPGGNSNQPQHF
DNA: TGTGCCAGCAGCCCCGGAGGGAATAGCAATCAGCCCCAGCATTTT
D: NA
V: TRBV3-1/TRBV3-2
size: NA
J: TRBJ1-5

CDR3: CASSRRGTNTEAFF
DNA: TGTGCCAGCAGTCGACGGGGGACGAACACTGAAGCTTTCTTT
D: NA
V: TRBV6-6
size: NA
J: TRBJ1-1

CDR3: CASSSSTDTQYF
DNA: TGTGCCAGCAGTTCGAGCACAGATACGCAGTATTTT
D: NA
V: TRBV12-3/TRBV12-4
size: once
J: TRBJ2-3

CDR3: CSASRHRGLPPYEQYF
DNA: TGCAGTGCTAGTCGTCACAGGGGGCTTCCTCCCTACGAGCAGTACTTC
D: TRBD1
V: TRBV20-1
size: NA
J: TRBJ2-7

CDR3: CASSLESQAAGHGYTF
DNA: TGTGCCAGCAGCTTAGAGTCTCAGGCGGCAGGGCATGGCTACACCTTC
D: NA
V: TRBV7-2
size: NA
J: TRBJ1-2

CDR3: CASSFRGPNTGELFF
DNA: TGTGCCAGCAGCTTTAGGGGGCCCAACACCGGGGAGCTGTTTTTT
D: TRBD1
V: TRBV11-2
size: NA
J: TRBJ2-2

CDR3: CATSTSTDTQYF
DNA: TGTGCCACCAGCACTAGCACAGATACGCAGTATTTT
D: NA
V: TRBV15
size: NA
J: TRBJ2-3

CDR3: CASSLGRGLAGDEQFF
DNA: TGTGCCAGCAGCTTGGGCCGTGGACTAGCGGGAGATGAGCAGTTCTTC
D: TRBD2
V: TRBV7-3
size: NA
J: TRBJ2-1

CDR3: CASSGDRGRSNQPQHF
DNA: TGTGCCAGCAGTGGGGACAGGGGTAGGAGCAATCAGCCCCAGCATTTT
D: TRBD1
V: TRBV28
size: NA
J: TRBJ1-5

CDR3: CASSQTTQDTGELFF
DNA: TGTGCCAGCAGCCAAACCACCCAGGACACCGGGGAGCTGTTTTTT
D: NA
V: TRBV4-2
size: many
J: TRBJ2-2

CDR3: CATKNSFSGNTIYF
DNA: TGTGCCACCAAAAACAGTTTCTCTGGAAACACCATATATTTT
D: NA
V: TRBV6-5
size: NA
J: TRBJ1-3

CDR3: CASTSGAEGTQYF
DNA: TGCGCCAGCACTAGCGGGGCCGAAGGCACGCAGTATTTT
D: TRBD2
V: TRBV5-1
size: NA
J: TRBJ2-3

CDR3: CASSLSTGEIDTQYF
DNA: TGTGCCAGCAGCTTATCAACGGGGGAGATCGATACGCAGTATTTT
D: NA
V: TRBV7-3
size: NA
J: TRBJ2-3

CDR3: CSVTPRDRVSGGTEAFF
DNA: TGCAGCGTTACCCCTCGGGACCGTGTTTCAGGGGGAACTGAAGCTTTCTTT
D: TRBD1
V: TRBV29-1
size: NA
J: TRBJ1-1